This TCR beta chain was sequenced for a study of blood T cell repertoires in COVID-19. About the research overall: The United States, Italy and Spain were the sources of the acute and convalescent COVID-19 samples. PBMCs, B-cell-depleted T cells, or T cells provided the cDNA or gDNA that made up the material.

Germline trimming cut 8 bases from V and 1 base from J; bases unmatched to any gene: 8. CDR1 and CDR2 (germline): ENHRY, SYGVKD. This CDR3 spans 16 amino acids. In the authors' methods: Nucleated cell counts were estimated from reference gene primer amplification. Data came from immunoSEQ multiplex PCR; TCRdb stores just in-frame clones and leaves some out. From that table come the V and J calls and clone size; the DNA was used to work out D and trimming. The sample has 210,000 or so clones, 80% seen once. The sample holds a few counts of this clone. In assigning cohorts, the study relied on participant-reported clinical history.

This clonotype was obtained from a man younger than 45 with acute COVID-19. J is TRBJ1-5 and V is TRBV10-3; 10 nucleotides agree with TRBD1. Sequences were obtained from PBMCs or T cells enriched from blood (not recorded which). The CDR3 DNA sequence: TGTGCCATCGCCCCGGGACAGGGGATAAGCAATCAGCCCCAGCATTTT. Translated, it gives CAIAPGQGISNQPQHF.